The 16 T cell receptor beta chains listed next were all sequenced from one sample in a study of response to subunit inactivated influenza vaccine. TCRdb called the RT-PCR reads again in MiXCR, with one record for every CDR3 protein. This table has about 540,000 distinct CDR3 sequences, around a quarter appearing once. The data were also submitted as part of a second study, on T cells expressing NK-cell markers. That paper notes: A 5'RACE template switching approach incorporating UMIs was used to make TCR beta cDNA.

The specimen was CD4+ T cells sorted from PBMCs, collected approximately 13 days after vaccination. These receptor sequences come from a man aged 50-59 years who received an inactivated influenza vaccine.

The rearrangement links TRBV29-1 to TRBJ2-5; D gene ambiguous. V lost 3 bases and J 5 bases, leaving 10 bases between the germline ends. The germline CDR1 and CDR2 sequences are SQVTM and ANQGSEA. The CDR3 length is 12 residues. CDR3: CSVEPQVETQYF. In DNA form, the CDR3 reads TGCAGCGTTGAGCCCCAGGTTGAGACCCAGTACTTC.

The chain has TRBV29-1 and TRBJ2-3; 7 bases agree with TRBD2. Germline loops: CDR1 SQVTM, CDR2 ANQGSEA. Losses at the gene ends were 3 bases for V and 3 bases for J; bases not matched to a gene: 3. CDR3 length: 13 residues. This chain's CDR3 is CSVEGGSTDTQYF. CDR3 sequence (DNA): TGCAGCGTTGAGGGGGGGTCGACAGATACGCAGTATTTT.

V and J are TRBV5-1 and TRBJ2-3; TRBD2 matches 7 bases. J gave up 6 bases and V 9 bases, and 7 bases lay outside the gene matches. Germline CDR1 is SGHRS and CDR2 is YFSETQ. The CDR3 runs 12 residues. CDR3 protein: CATAVGGDTQYF. The CDR3 coding sequence is TGCGCCACCGCGGTCGGGGGGGATACGCAGTATTTT.

This clonotype has only a few counts. The J gene is TRBJ2-5, the V gene TRBV20-1; TRBD1 aligns across 7 bases. The CDR3 loop spans 15 amino acids. V lost 0 bases, J lost 2 bases, and 6 bases stayed unmatched. Germline CDR1 DFQATT, CDR2 SNEGSKA (reference sequence). CDR3 nucleotides: TGCAGTGCTAGAGAACCGGGACAGTTACAAGAGACCCAGTACTTC. This codes for CSAREPGQLQETQYF.

This chain uses TRBV2 with TRBJ2-7, with unresolved D. Trimming pared 7 bases from V and 7 bases from J, leaving 20 bases between. This CDR3 comprises 14 residues. In germline, CDR1 is SNHLY, CDR2 FYNNEI. The CDR3 sequence: CASIWDRTVREQYF. The CDR3 DNA sequence: TGTGCCAGCATTTGGGATCGAACTGTGAGGGAGCAGTACTTC.

The CDR3 sequence: CSARFTANTEAFF. CDR3 bases: TGCAGTGCTAGGTTCACAGCTAACACTGAAGCTTTCTTT. This chain uses TRBV20-1 with TRBJ1-1; D call uncertain. The CDR3 covers 13 residues. Deletions cut 3 bases from V and 2 bases from J, with 10 bases between. The germline V gene encodes CDR1 DFQATT and CDR2 SNEGSKA (reference sequence).

The chain combines TRBV19 with TRBJ1-5; D might be TRBD1 (6 bases). The CDR3 sequence is 15 residues long. The germline V gene encodes CDR1 LNHDA and CDR2 SQIVND (reference sequence). V was cut by 6 bases and J by 0 bases, with 12 bases left in between. The CDR3, as DNA: TGTGCCAGTAGGGACGACAGGTATAGCAATCAGCCCCAGCATTTT. Protein sequence: CASRDDRYSNQPQHF.

This clonotype was seen more than once but under ten times. The chain links TRBV7-8 to TRBJ1-3; D unresolved. The germline gives CDR1 SGHVS, CDR2 FQNEAQ. Between the trimmed V and J ends, which lost 1 base and 4 bases, there was a span of 8 bases. The CDR3 runs to 14 residues. The CDR3 bases are TGTGCCAGCAGCTTAGATTTGGGGGGAAACACCATATATTTT. It is translated as CASSLDLGGNTIYF. The whole variable domain, remainder taken from reference TRBV7-8 and TRBJ1-3, is GAGVSQSPRYKVAKRGQDVALRCDPISGHVSLFWYQQALGQGPEFLTYFQNEAQLDKSGLPSDRFFAERPEGSVSTLKIQRTQQEDSAVYLCASSLDLGGNTIYFGEGSWLTVV.

The rearrangement joins TRBV12-3 or TRBV12-4 to TRBJ2-7, with TRBD1 matching 8 bases. V shed 2 bases and J 6 bases; nucleotides not matched to a gene: 6. This CDR3 comprises 14 residues. Here the CDR3 reads CASSLIRTGPEQYF. DNA for the CDR3: TGTGCCAGCAGTTTAATTAGGACAGGGCCCGAGCAGTACTTC.

J is TRBJ2-3 and V is TRBV24-1, with a weak D call TRBD1 (6 bases). Deletions cut 1 base from V and 0 bases from J, with 10 bases between. In germline, CDR1 is KGHDR, CDR2 SFDVKD. There are 16 residues in the CDR3. CDR3 sequence: CATSDFGQTSTDTQYF. The CDR3 DNA reads TGTGCCACCAGTGATTTCGGACAGACTAGCACAGATACGCAGTATTTT.

The chain carries TRBV7-9 and TRBJ2-1; D is perhaps TRBD1 (5 bases). The V and J ends lost 6 bases and 14 bases respectively, with 17 bases between them. Germline V gene sequence: CDR1 SEHNR, CDR2 FQNEAQ (reference sequence). The CDR3 totals 12 residues. The CDR3 DNA follows: TGTGCCAGCAGTCAGGGTCCTCTACCAGAGTTCTTC. This gives the protein CASSQGPLPEFF.

V and J are TRBV28 and TRBJ2-5, with no clear D. Germline V gene data show CDR1 as MDHEN and CDR2 as SYDVKM. This CDR3 contains 13 residues. V lost 9 bases and J 5 bases, leaving 16 bases between the germline ends. CDR3 nucleotide sequence: TGTGCCAGTTTAGGAACAGTCTTGGAGACCCAGTACTTC. This encodes CASLGTVLETQYF.

This clonotype has at least ten counts. This chain uses TRBV20-1 with TRBJ2-7; D might be TRBD1 or TRBD2, each matching 5 bases. Germline values: CDR1 DFQATT, CDR2 SNEGSKA (reference sequence). V was cut by 6 bases and J by 6 bases, with 15 bases left in between. The CDR3 covers 12 residues. The CDR3: CSARPGAGEQYF. CDR3 nucleotides: TGCAGTGCCAGACCCGGGGCCGGCGAGCAGTACTTC.

This clonotype has at least ten counts. The chain is built from TRBV6-1 and TRBJ2-3; the D is unclear. This CDR3 comprises 17 residues. Germline CDR1 and CDR2: MNHNS and SASEGT. Trimming removed 5 bases at V and 0 bases at J, with 18 bases between. The CDR3 protein is CASSLRALSTSTDTQYF. The CDR3 DNA is TGTGCCAGCAGTCTCCGGGCCTTAAGTACTAGCACAGATACGCAGTATTTT.

This clonotype was picked up many times. CDR3 loop: CASSLGSGGNTEAFF. CDR3 coding DNA: TGTGCCAGCAGCTTGGGATCAGGGGGGAACACTGAAGCTTTCTTT. This sequence joins TRBV5-6 and TRBJ1-1; 7 nucleotides line up with TRBD1. The germline gives CDR1 SGHDT, CDR2 YYEEEE. CDR3 length equals 15 residues. V gave up 0 bases and J gave up 1 base; unmatched junction bases: 3.

This clonotype was counted a few times. A clone one base away is much larger, so this may be a read error. The chain is built from TRBV7-2 and TRBJ2-1; no reliable D call. Germline CDR1 and CDR2: SGHTA and FQGNSA. Trimming took off 1 base at V and 8 bases at J, with 3 bases between the two ends. This CDR3 region has 11 residues. CDR3 DNA: TGTGCCAGCAGCTTAGGGCATGAGCAGTTCTTC. Residues: CASSLGHEQFF.